One and the same sample provided the 11 T cell receptor beta chains below, sequenced in a study of T-cell memory formation after mild COVID-19. MiXCR, run by TCRdb on the 5' RACE reads, gives a single entry per CDR3 protein. The top ten clones hold approximately 21% of a sample with hundreds of thousands of distinct CDR3 sequences, roughly an eighth of them seen once. The source material was PBMCs or a T cell subset sorted from them (not recorded which). These receptors were collected from a man younger than 30 who had mild COVID-19 (a few samples of this study predate the infection). Cell type and time point are not known.

This clonotype was seen only a few times. The chain uses TRBV20-1 and TRBJ2-5; 7 bases line up with TRBD1. The V gene's germline CDR1 is DFQATT and CDR2 SNEGSKA (reference sequence). The CDR3 covers 13 residues. V dropped 5 bases and J dropped 5; count of bases not matched to a gene: 8. CDR3 bases: TGCAGTGCTCGCCGGGACAGAGGGGAGACCCAGTACTTC. This translates into CSARRDRGETQYF.

This clonotype was seen a few times. This chain uses TRBV5-1 with TRBJ2-5; D gene unclear. The germline CDR1 and CDR2 sequences are SGHRS and YFSETQ. The CDR3 runs 12 residues. V was trimmed by 2 bases and J by 3 bases, leaving 5 bases between them. The CDR3 nucleotides are TGCGCCAGCAGCTTTGATGAAGAGACCCAGTACTTC. It encodes CASSFDEETQYF.

This clonotype was counted many times. CDR3 nucleotide sequence: TGTGCCAGCAGCCAAGCGTCGCGGGGTTGGGGCACAGATACGCAGTATTTT. Amino acids: CASSQASRGWGTDTQYF. The rearrangement joins TRBV14 to TRBJ2-3, with D possibly being TRBD2 (6 bases). This CDR3 contains 17 residues. Germline lookup yields CDR1 SGHDN and CDR2 FVKESK. The V gene lost 1 base and the J gene lost 1 base, with 15 bases spanning the gap.

The chain combines TRBV19 with TRBJ1-2; no reliable D call. Germline CDR1 is LNHDA and CDR2 is SQIVND (reference sequence). V shed 4 bases and J shed 4 bases, with 10 bases lying between them. This CDR3 spans 13 amino acids. CDR3 nucleotide sequence: TGTGCCAGTAGTAAGTGGAATTCCTATGGCTACACCTTC. Amino acids: CASSKWNSYGYTF.

This clonotype has a count of ten or more. This chain links TRBV5-1 with TRBJ2-7, with D uncertain. The CDR3 length is 13 residues. V was cut by 0 bases and J by 4 bases, with 8 bases left in between. The germline V gene has CDR1 SGHRS and CDR2 YFSETQ. The CDR3 DNA reads as TGCGCCAGCAGCTTGGATAACAAATACGAGCAGTACTTC. Amino acid sequence: CASSLDNKYEQYF.

Here the CDR3 DNA reads TGTGCCAGCAGTGCCGGGGGTAGTGGGGCCAACGTCCTGACTTTC. This encodes CASSAGGSGANVLTF. The V gene is TRBV2, the J gene TRBJ2-6, with D possibly matching TRBD2 (6 bases). This CDR3 is built from 15 residues. The V gene lost 4 bases and the J gene lost 3 bases, with 10 bases spanning the gap. Germline CDR1 is SNHLY and CDR2 is FYNNEI.

This clonotype was counted a few times. The J gene is TRBJ1-5, the V gene TRBV6-1; 12 nucleotides align to TRBD1. Trimming cost V 4 bases and J 5 bases; bases outside gene matches: 3. This CDR3 has 15 residues. Germline CDR1 reads MNHNS; CDR2 reads SASEGT. The CDR3 here is CASSGGQGAHQPQHF. The CDR3 coding sequence is TGTGCCAGCAGTGGGGGACAGGGGGCCCATCAGCCCCAGCATTTT.

This clonotype occurred many times. The V and J genes are TRBV7-2 and TRBJ2-5; possibly TRBD2 for D (6 bases). CDR1 and CDR2 from the germline V gene are SGHTA and FQGNSA. The CDR3 length is 15 residues. V was trimmed by 6 bases and J by 1 base, leaving 15 bases between them. The CDR3 DNA reads TGTGCCAGCAGTCGCAGGATGGGGGGCCAAGAGACCCAGTACTTC. This codes for CASSRRMGGQETQYF.

This clonotype was observed a few times. This chain connects TRBV15 to TRBJ1-1; D is perhaps TRBD1 (5 bases). This CDR3 comprises 14 residues. Between the trimmed V and J ends, which lost 4 bases and 7 bases, there was a span of 16 bases. Germline V lookup: CDR1 LNHNV, CDR2 YYDKDF (reference sequence). CDR3 protein: CATSNRQSLDEAFF. The DNA of the CDR3 is TGTGCCACCAGCAACAGACAGTCTTTGGATGAAGCTTTCTTT.

The table lists this clonotype with many counts. The chain is built from TRBV4-1 and TRBJ1-2, with unresolved D. V was trimmed by 3 bases and J by 2 bases, leaving 10 bases between them. CDR1 and CDR2 from the germline V gene are MGHRA and YSYEKL. There are 14 residues in the CDR3. CDR3 sequence (DNA): TGCGCCAGCAGCCACCCAGCGTCAAACTATGGCTACACCTTC. Translating it yields CASSHPASNYGYTF.

The chain joins TRBV6-5 to TRBJ2-1, with D possibly TRBD1 on 6 matching bases. Germline CDR1 is MNHEY and CDR2 is SVGAGI. V was pared by 6 bases and J by 10 bases, with 16 bases between. The CDR3 contains 13 residues. The CDR3 nucleotides read TGTGCCAGCAGCCCTAGACAGGACAGAGAGCAGTTCTTC. It codes for CASSPRQDREQFF.